This TCR beta chain was sequenced for a study of T cell responses to AZD1222 COVID-19 vaccine (dated by TCRdb to about 2021). Some background on the complete study: TCR sequencing covered more than 230 trial participants: 200 to 220 given two doses of AZD1222 and 26 given two doses of MenACWY control vaccine. Trial participants were enrolled into age subgroups of 18-55, 56-69 and 70-plus years, which contained about 150, 27 and 61 TCR-sequenced participants, respectively. General conclusions and limits of the study: In the small 56-69-year group, the increase in depth fell short of significance, most likely because of low power. Nearly half of unique spike-specific TCRs reportedly recognized epitopes outside regions mutated in the B.1.351 and B.1.1.7 variants. CD4 TCRs associated with the vaccine covered the entire spike protein, and the dominant responses were in regions 160-218 and 743-854. After two AZD1222 doses, spike-specific TCR breadth and depth were significantly higher than at day 0 and than in MenACWY recipients. Participants were mostly white British, with more females than males. The authors suggested clonal diversity may have been underestimated. Only a handful of AZD1222 recipients were SARS-CoV-2 seropositive at baseline, limiting conclusions about previously exposed vaccinees. Because no samples from the day 14 peak response were available, repertoires could be characterized only after the peak T cell response.

A remark on this clone: This clone's antigen is unknown. No quality values exist for individual bases; no much larger clone is one base distant.

Counted from cysteine to phenylalanine, this CDR3 has 16 amino acids. The entry retains the CDR3 DNA only, 48 bases that are in frame from base 1. V has 5 bases trimmed and J has 6 bases trimmed; junction bases matching no gene number 12. The germline V gene gives CDR1 as SGHVS and CDR2 as FNYEAQ. The sample's time point label, decoded: baseline before first vaccination. The treatment or condition label here, explained by the study, means: meningococcal conjugate vaccine given as trial control. Vaccinee samples came from UK trials COV001 and COV002, including a single-blind randomized controlled phase 2/3 trial of AZD1222 (ChAdOx1 nCoV-19) in healthy adults. Trial participant PBMC samples were collected at day 0 and day 28 after the second dose for TCRbeta chain sequencing. The CDR3 regions of human TCRbeta chains were subjected to immunosequencing. The study's processing was this. TCRs in the repertoires were compared against a reference library of SARS-CoV-2-specific TCRs that had been generated with the MIRA antigen-specificity platform. Breadth was defined as the fraction of unique TCRs that were SARS-CoV-2-associated. Depth was defined as the fraction of total T cells that were SARS-CoV-2-associated. Using the MIRA data, each spike-specific TCR was mapped to the spike region that the TCR reacts to and placed in a CD4 or CD8 class. Log10-transformed breadth and depth values were compared by one-way ANOVA with Sidak's multiple comparisons tests. Not all clones reach the TCRdb copy of this immuneACCESS table, which keeps in-frame sequences only. Checked studies attribute under half of the gap to unresolved V genes and leave the rest unexplained. That table furnishes V, J and clone size, whereas the DNA furnished D and trimming. Present in this sample are about 160,000 clones, about 91% of which were seen just once. The ten largest clones take up 4% to 5.5% of the sample.

This TCR came from an adult in good health. This specimen consisted of peripheral blood, obtained on day 0 of MenACWY control vaccination. The sequence joins TRBV7-6 to TRBJ2-1, and 8 bases in between align with TRBD2. The encoded CDR3 is CASSPQVASGPNEQFF. The bases are TGTGCCAGCAGCCCTCAGGTGGCTAGCGGGCCCAATGAGCAGTTCTTC.